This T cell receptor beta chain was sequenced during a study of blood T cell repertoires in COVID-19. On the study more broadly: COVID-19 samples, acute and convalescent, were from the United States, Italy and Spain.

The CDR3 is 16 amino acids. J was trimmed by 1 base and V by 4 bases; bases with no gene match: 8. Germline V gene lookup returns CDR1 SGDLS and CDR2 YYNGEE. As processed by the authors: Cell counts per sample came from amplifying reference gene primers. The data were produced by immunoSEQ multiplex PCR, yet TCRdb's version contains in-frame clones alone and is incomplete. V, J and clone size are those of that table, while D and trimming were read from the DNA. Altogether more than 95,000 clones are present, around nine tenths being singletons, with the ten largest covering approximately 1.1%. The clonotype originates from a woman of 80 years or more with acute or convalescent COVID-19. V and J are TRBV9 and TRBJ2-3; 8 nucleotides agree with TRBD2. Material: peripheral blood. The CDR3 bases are TGTGCCAGCAGCCCCTGGGCGGGAGGCGGCACAGATACGCAGTATTTT. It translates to CASSPWAGGGTDTQYF.